The clone carrying this TCR beta chain showed up just a few times. These data originate in a study of blood T cells in healthy people across ages. The CDR3 sequence is 15 residues long. Trimming left V 1 base short and J 7 bases short, with 14 bases between. In germline, CDR1 is MNHEY, CDR2 SMNVEV (reference sequence). It was with a sample-barcoded 5' primer and a J-beta primer mix that a second PCR of roughly 6 to 12 cycles was run. TCRdb analysed the 5' RACE reads with MiXCR anew, one entry per CDR3 protein. The table records about 760,000 distinct CDR3 sequences, around 25% of them present only once. This sample also belongs to another study, concerning T cells of mothers and their children.

V is TRBV27 and J is TRBJ2-1, with TRBD2 as a possible D gene (6 bases). The TCR sequence derives from a boy younger than 18 in good health. Material for sequencing was blood. CDR3 coding DNA: TGTGCCAGCAGTTTATGGGGGGTTTCGGGGAATGAGCAGTTCTTC. This gives the protein CASSLWGVSGNEQFF.